The present TCR beta chain was sequenced within a study of T-cell reconstitution after alpha-beta-depleted transplantation in children. Preparing the TCRbeta library involved the use of unique molecular identifiers. TCRdb re-called the PCR reads through MiXCR, storing one row per CDR3 protein. The sample lists 250,000 to 350,000 distinct CDR3 sequences, 9.9% occurring once. The sample holds a few counts of this clonotype. The sample here was PBMCs from the stem cell graft donor, taken from the stem cell graft. This clonotype was obtained from a human donor who donated a stem cell graft to a child with SCID.

The CDR3 DNA reads as TGCGCCAGCGGAGATAGAAACACCGGGGAGCTGTTTTTT. It encodes CASGDRNTGELFF. This chain joins TRBV5-1 and TRBJ2-2, with unresolved D. Trimming stripped 7 bases from V and 2 bases from J, with 9 bases between. This CDR3 is built from 13 residues. Germline CDR1 and CDR2: SGHRS and YFSETQ.